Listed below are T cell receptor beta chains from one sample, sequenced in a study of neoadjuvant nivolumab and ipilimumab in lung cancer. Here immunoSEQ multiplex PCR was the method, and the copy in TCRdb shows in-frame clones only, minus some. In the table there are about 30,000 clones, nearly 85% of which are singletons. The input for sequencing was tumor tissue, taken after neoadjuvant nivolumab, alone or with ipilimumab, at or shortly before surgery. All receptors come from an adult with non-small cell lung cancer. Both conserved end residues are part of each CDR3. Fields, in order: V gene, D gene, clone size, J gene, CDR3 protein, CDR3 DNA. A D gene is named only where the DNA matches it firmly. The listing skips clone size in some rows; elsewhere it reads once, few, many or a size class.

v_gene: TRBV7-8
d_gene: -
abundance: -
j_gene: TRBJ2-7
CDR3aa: CASSLVGTRQRLVSYEQYF
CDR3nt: TGTGCCAGCAGCTTAGTGGGTACGCGGCAGCGATTAGTCTCCTACGAGCAGTACTTC

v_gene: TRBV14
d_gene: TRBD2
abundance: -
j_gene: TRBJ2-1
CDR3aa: CASSHNRLAGDYEQFF
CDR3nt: TGTGCCAGCAGCCATAACAGACTAGCGGGAGACTATGAGCAGTTCTTC

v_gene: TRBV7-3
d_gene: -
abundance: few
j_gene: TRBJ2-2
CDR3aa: CASSLGGGNAGELFF
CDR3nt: TGTGCCAGCAGTCTTGGAGGGGGCAATGCCGGGGAGCTGTTTTTT

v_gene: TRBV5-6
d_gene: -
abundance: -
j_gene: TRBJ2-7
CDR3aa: CASSRRVGGVPYEQYF
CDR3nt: TGTGCCAGCAGCCGGCGGGTAGGGGGGGTTCCCTACGAGCAGTACTTC

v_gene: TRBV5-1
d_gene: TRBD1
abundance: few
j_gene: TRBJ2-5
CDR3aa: CASSLGDRGSRETQYF
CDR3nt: TGCGCCAGCAGCTTGGGTGACAGGGGATCGAGAGAGACCCAGTACTTC

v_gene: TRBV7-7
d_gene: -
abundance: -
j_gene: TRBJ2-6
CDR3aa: CATRRGLEAGANVLTF
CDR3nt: TGTGCTACCAGAAGGGGGTTGGAGGCTGGGGCCAACGTCCTGACTTTC

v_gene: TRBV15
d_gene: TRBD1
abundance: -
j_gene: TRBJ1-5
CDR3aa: CATSGDRGYQPQHF
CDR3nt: TGTGCCACCAGCGGAGACAGGGGATATCAGCCCCAGCATTTT

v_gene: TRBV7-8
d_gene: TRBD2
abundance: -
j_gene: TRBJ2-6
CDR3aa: CASSQTSKTANVLTF
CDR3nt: TGTGCCAGCAGCCAGACTAGCAAGACGGCCAACGTCCTGACTTTC

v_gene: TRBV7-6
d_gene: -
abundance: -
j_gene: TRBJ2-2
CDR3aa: CASTLGNTGELFF
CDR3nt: TGTGCCAGCACCTTGGGTAACACCGGGGAGCTGTTTTTT

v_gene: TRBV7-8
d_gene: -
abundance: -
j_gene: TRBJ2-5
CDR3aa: CASSSGRETQYF
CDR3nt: TGTGCCAGCAGCTCCGGACGGGAGACCCAGTACTTC

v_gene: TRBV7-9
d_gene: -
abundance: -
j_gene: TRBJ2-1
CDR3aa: CASSLAVLGDEQFF
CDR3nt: TGTGCCAGCAGCTTAGCGGTTCTGGGTGATGAGCAGTTCTTC

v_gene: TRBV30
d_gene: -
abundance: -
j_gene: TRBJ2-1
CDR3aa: CAWSVPYGRSSYNEQFF
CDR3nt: TGTGCCTGGAGTGTACCCTACGGACGGAGCTCCTACAATGAGCAGTTCTTC

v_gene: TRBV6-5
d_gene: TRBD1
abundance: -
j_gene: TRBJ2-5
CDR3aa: CASSPGTGAWETQYF
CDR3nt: TGTGCCAGCAGTCCCGGGACAGGGGCATGGGAGACCCAGTACTTC

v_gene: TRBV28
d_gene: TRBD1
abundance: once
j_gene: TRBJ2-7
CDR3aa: CASIPGQGVYEQYF
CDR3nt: TGTGCCAGCATTCCGGGACAGGGGGTCTACGAGCAGTACTTC

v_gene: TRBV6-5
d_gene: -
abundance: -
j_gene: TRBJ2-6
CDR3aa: CASSYEGVNVLTF
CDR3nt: TGTGCCAGCAGTTACGAGGGCGTCAACGTCCTGACTTTC

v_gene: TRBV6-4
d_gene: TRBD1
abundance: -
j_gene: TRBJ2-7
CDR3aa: CASRGAGTGLSEQYF
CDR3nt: TGTGCCAGCAGGGGGGCGGGGACAGGGCTTAGCGAGCAGTACTTC

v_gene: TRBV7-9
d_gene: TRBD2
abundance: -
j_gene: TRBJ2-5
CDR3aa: CASSSPGGSQETQYF
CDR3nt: TGTGCCAGCAGCTCGCCGGGGGGATCCCAAGAGACCCAGTACTTC

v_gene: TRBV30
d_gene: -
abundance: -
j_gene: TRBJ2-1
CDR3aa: CAWTLLLYNEQFF
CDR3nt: TGTGCCTGGACGCTCCTCCTCTACAATGAGCAGTTCTTC

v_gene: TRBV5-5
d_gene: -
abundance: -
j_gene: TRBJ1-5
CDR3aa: CASSLEHSPPQHF
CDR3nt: TGTGCCAGCAGCTTGGAGCATTCCCCGCCCCAGCATTTT

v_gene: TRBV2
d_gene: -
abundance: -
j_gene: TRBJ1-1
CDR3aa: CASSGRPLGNTEAFF
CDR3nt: TGTGCCAGCAGTGGAAGGCCCCTGGGAAACACTGAAGCTTTCTTT

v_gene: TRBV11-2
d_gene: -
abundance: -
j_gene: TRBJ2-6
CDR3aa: CASSPQVSGANVLTF
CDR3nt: TGTGCCAGCAGCCCTCAGGTCTCTGGGGCCAACGTCCTGACTTTC

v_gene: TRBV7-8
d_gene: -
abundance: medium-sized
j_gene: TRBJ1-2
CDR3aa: CASSLSQTYGYTF
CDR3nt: TGTGCCAGCAGCTTAAGTCAGACTTATGGCTACACCTTC

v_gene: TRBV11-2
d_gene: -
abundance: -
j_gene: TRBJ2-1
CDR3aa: CASSLGGFSSYNEQFF
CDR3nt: TGTGCCAGCAGCTTGGGTGGCTTCAGCTCCTACAATGAGCAGTTCTTC

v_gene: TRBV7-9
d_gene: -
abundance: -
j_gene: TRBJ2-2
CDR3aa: CASSLRGIGELFF
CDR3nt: TGTGCCAGCAGCTTAAGGGGGATCGGGGAGCTGTTTTTT

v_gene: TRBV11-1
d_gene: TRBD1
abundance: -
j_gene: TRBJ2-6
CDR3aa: CASSQKSGQIYGANVLTF
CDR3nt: TGTGCCAGCAGCCAGAAATCGGGACAGATTTACGGGGCCAACGTCCTGACTTTC

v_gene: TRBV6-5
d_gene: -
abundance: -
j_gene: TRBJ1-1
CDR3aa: CASSRRGLNTEAFF
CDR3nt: TGTGCCAGCAGTCGGCGGGGGTTGAACACTGAAGCTTTCTTT

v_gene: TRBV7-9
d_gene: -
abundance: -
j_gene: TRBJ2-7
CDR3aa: CASSHGVYEQYF
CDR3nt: TGTGCCAGCAGTCACGGCGTCTACGAGCAGTACTTC

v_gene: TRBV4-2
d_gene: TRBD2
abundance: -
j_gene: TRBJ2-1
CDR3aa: CASSQAGTSGSRRWNEQFF
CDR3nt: TGTGCCAGCAGCCAAGCCGGGACTAGCGGGAGCAGGCGGTGGAATGAGCAGTTCTTC

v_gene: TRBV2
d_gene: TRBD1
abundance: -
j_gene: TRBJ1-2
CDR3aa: CASSPRQGMRGYTF
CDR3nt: TGTGCCAGCAGCCCCAGACAGGGGATGCGTGGCTACACCTTC

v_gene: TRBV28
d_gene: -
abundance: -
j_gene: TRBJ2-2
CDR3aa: CASRKRVNTGELFF
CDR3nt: TGTGCCAGCAGAAAAAGGGTTAACACCGGGGAGCTGTTTTTT